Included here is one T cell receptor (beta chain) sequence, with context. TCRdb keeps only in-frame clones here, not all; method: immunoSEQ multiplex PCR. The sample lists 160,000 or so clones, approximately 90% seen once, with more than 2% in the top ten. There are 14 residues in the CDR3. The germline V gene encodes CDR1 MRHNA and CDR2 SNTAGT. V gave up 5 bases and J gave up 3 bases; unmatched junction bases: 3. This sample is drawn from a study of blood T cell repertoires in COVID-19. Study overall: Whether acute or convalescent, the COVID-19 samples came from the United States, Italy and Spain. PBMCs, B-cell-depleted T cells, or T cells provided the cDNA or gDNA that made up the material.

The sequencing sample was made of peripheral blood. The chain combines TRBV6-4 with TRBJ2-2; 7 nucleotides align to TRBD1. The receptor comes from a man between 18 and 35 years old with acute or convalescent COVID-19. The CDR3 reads CASSSTGYTGELFF. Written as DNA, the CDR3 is TGTGCCAGCAGTTCGACAGGGTACACCGGGGAGCTGTTTTTT.